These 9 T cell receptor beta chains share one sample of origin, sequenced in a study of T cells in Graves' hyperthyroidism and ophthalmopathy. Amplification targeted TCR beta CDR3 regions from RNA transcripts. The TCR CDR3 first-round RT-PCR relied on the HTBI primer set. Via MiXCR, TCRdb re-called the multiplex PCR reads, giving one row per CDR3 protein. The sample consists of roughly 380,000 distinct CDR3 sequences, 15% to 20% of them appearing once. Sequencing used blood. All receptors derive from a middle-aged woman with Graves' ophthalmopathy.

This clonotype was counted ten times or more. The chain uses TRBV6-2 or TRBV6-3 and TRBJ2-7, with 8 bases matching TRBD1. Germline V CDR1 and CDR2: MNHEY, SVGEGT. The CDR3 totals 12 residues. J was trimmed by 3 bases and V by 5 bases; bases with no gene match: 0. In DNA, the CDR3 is TGTGCCAGCAGTGGACAGGGCTACGAGCAGTACTTC. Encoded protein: CASSGQGYEQYF.

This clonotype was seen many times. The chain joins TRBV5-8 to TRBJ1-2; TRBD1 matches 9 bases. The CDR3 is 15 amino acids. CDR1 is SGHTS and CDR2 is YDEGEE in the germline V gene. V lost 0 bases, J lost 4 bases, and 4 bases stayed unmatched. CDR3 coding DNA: TGTGCCAGCAGCTTGGACAGGGGGCTCGCCTATGGCTACACCTTC. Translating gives CASSLDRGLAYGYTF.

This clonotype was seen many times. The CDR3 loop is CASTSYKGARISSGANVLTF. For the CDR3, the DNA is TGTGCCAGCACATCATATAAGGGGGCGCGGATAAGCTCTGGGGCCAACGTCCTGACTTTC. The chain recombines TRBV7-3 with TRBJ2-6, with TRBD1 identical over 7 bases. The CDR3 contains 20 residues. The junction had 18 bases not matched to a gene; V was cut back by 7 bases and J by 0 bases. From germline, CDR1 is SGHTA and CDR2 FQGTGA.

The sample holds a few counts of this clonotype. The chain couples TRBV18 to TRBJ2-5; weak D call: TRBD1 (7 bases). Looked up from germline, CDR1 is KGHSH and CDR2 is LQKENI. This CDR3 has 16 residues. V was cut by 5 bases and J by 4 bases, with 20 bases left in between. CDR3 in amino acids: CASSFRTGDGRETQYF. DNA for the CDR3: TGTGCCAGCTCATTCCGAACAGGGGACGGGAGAGAGACCCAGTACTTC.

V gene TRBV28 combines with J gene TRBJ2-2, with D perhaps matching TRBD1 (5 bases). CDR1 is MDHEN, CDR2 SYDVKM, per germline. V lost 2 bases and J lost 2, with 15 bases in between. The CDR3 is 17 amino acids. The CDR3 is CASSLAQGRGNTGELFF. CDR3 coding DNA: TGTGCCAGCAGTTTAGCCCAGGGTCGTGGAAACACCGGGGAGCTGTTTTTT.

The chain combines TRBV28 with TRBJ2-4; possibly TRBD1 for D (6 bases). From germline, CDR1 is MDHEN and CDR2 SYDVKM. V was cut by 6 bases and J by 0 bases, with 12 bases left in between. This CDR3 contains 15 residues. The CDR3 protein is CASSPGQLAKNIQYF. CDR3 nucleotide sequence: TGTGCCAGCAGCCCGGGACAATTAGCCAAAAACATTCAGTACTTC.

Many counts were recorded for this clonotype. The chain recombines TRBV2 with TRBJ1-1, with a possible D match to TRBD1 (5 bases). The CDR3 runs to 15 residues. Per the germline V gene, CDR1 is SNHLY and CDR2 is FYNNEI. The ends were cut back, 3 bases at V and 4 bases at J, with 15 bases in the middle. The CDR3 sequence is CASSENDGHSTEAFF. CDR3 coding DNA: TGTGCCAGCAGTGAGAATGACGGACATAGCACTGAAGCTTTCTTT. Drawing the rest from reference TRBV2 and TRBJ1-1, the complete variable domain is EPEVTQTPSHQVTQMGQEVILRCVPISNHLYFYWYRQILGQKVEFLVSFYNNEISEKSEIFDDQFSVERPDGSNFTLKIRSTKLEDSAMYFCASSENDGHSTEAFFGQGTRLTVV.

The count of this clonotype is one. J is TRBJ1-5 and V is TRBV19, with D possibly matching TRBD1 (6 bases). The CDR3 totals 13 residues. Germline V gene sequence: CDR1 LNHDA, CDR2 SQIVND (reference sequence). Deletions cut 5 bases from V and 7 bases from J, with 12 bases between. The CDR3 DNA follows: TGTGCCAGTAGTGCAGGGGCGGGCCAGCCCCAGCATTTT. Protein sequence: CASSAGAGQPQHF.

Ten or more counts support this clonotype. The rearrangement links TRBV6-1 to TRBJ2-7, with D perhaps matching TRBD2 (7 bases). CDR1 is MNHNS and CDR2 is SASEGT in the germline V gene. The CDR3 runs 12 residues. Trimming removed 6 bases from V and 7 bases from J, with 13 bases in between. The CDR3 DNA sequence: TGTGCCAGCAGGAAACAGGGAGGGGAGCAGTACTTC. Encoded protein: CASRKQGGEQYF.